The next 24 T cell receptor beta chains were all read from a single sample in a study of technical replicates of blood from a handful of donors. Using immunoSEQ multiplex PCR, the repertoire was profiled, and TCRdb retains in-frame clones only, with some absent. The data show fewer than 90,000 clones, with about 96% seen just once and approximately 0.2% held by the top ten. The material sequenced was T cells isolated from PBMCs. The receptors originated from a human donor in good health.

The CDR3 reads CASSHRDRGGETQYF. CDR3 coding DNA: TGTGCCAGCAGCCATAGAGACAGGGGAGGAGAGACCCAGTACTTC. The chain carries TRBV6-5 and TRBJ2-5, with 8 bases aligning to TRBD1. V lost 6 bases to trimming and J lost 4 bases; unmatched junction nucleotides: 10. Germline V gene lookup returns CDR1 MNHEY and CDR2 SVGAGI. The CDR3 is 15 residues long.

J is TRBJ2-2 and V is TRBV4-2, with D hard to call. Trimming removed 2 bases at V and 5 bases at J, with 9 bases between. This CDR3 is built from 14 residues. CDR1 is LGHNA and CDR2 is YNFKEQ in the germline V gene. The chain's CDR3 is CASSQMTSTGELFF. Written as DNA, the CDR3 is TGTGCCAGCAGCCAAATGACAAGTACCGGGGAGCTGTTTTTT.

The V call is TRBV6-4, the J call TRBJ2-2; the D gene is possibly TRBD2 (7 bases). The V gene's germline CDR1 is MRHNA and CDR2 SNTAGT. The germline V and J ends were trimmed by 4 bases and 3 bases, with 15 bases remaining between them. The CDR3 totals 16 residues. The CDR3: CASSGHGGPDTGELFF. As DNA, the CDR3 is TGTGCCAGCAGTGGACACGGGGGGCCGGACACCGGGGAGCTGTTTTTT.

Notes on this clone: At one end the junction does not follow the germline gene, possibly because of a read error. This chain uses TRBV6-1 with TRBJ1-3, with 7 bases fitting TRBD1. The CDR3 is 15 amino acids. The germline V gene has CDR1 MNHNS and CDR2 SASEGT. The CDR3 reads CASREGGESGNTIYF. The DNA for the CDR3 is TGTGCCAGCAGAGAAGGGGGCGAATCTGGAAACACCATATATTTT.

The chain carries TRBV4-1 and TRBJ2-5, with 11 bases fitting TRBD2. This CDR3 comprises 17 residues. CDR1 and CDR2 (germline): MGHRA, YSYEKL. After removal of 0 bases from V and 1 base from J, the junction contained 4 bases not matched to a gene. CDR3 loop: CASSQESGTSGQETQYF. As DNA, the CDR3 is TGCGCCAGCAGCCAAGAGTCCGGGACTAGCGGCCAAGAGACCCAGTACTTC.

The gene calls are TRBV5-1 and TRBJ2-7; D not resolved. The CDR3 loop spans 12 amino acids. CDR1 is SGHRS, CDR2 YFSETQ, per germline. The V end was cut by 3 bases, the J end by 0 bases, with 4 bases between. CDR3 sequence reads: CASSSSSYEQYF. The DNA of the CDR3 is TGCGCCAGCAGCTCCAGCTCCTACGAGCAGTACTTC.

This chain connects TRBV28 to TRBJ1-5; 8 positions match TRBD1. The CDR3 contains 16 residues. Germline V gene data show CDR1 as MDHEN and CDR2 as SYDVKM. V trimming: 6 bases; J trimming: 0 bases; junction bases outside the gene matches: 7. The CDR3 reads CASSLKQGVSNQPQHF. The DNA of the CDR3 is TGTGCCAGCAGCCTTAAACAGGGGGTTAGCAATCAGCCCCAGCATTTT.

The chain carries TRBV11-2 and TRBJ1-4, with D maybe TRBD1 (5 bases). This CDR3 spans 15 amino acids. The germline V gene encodes CDR1 SGHAT and CDR2 FQNNGV. V lost 5 bases and J lost 11, with 21 bases in between. The CDR3 sequence: CASSPGPARGGKLFF. The CDR3 coding sequence is TGTGCCAGCAGCCCAGGCCCGGCACGGGGGGGGAAACTGTTTTTT.

The DNA of the CDR3 is TGCGCCAGCAGCCAAGTAGGCGGGGGGTACTCCTACGAGCAGTACTTC. It is translated as CASSQVGGGYSYEQYF. J is TRBJ2-7 and V is TRBV4-1; 8 nucleotides agree with TRBD2. V dropped 1 base and J dropped 0; count of bases not matched to a gene: 5. CDR3 length equals 16 residues. Germline V gene lookup returns CDR1 MGHRA and CDR2 YSYEKL.

This chain uses TRBV5-1 with TRBJ2-3, with 7 bases matching TRBD2. This CDR3 comprises 16 residues. The V segment lost 3 bases and the J segment 3 bases; nucleotides outside the gene matches: 10. Germline CDR1 and CDR2: SGHRS and YFSETQ. The CDR3 loop reads CASSSLTSDLTDTQYF. CDR3 sequence (DNA): TGCGCCAGCAGCTCGTTAACTAGCGACTTAACAGATACGCAGTATTTT.

The V gene is TRBV10-1, the J gene TRBJ2-7, with 12 nucleotides matching TRBD1. The CDR3 totals 15 residues. Germline V gene lookup returns CDR1 WNHNN and CDR2 SYGVQD (reference sequence). Trimming took 4 bases from V and 3 from J; bases not matched to a gene: 4. The CDR3 spells CASSGRDRGLYEQYF. The CDR3 region has the DNA TGCGCCAGCAGTGGCCGGGACAGGGGGCTCTACGAGCAGTACTTC.

V usage is TRBV28 and J usage is TRBJ1-5; 8 nucleotides align to TRBD1. The CDR3 has 16 residues. Looked up from germline, CDR1 is MDHEN and CDR2 is SYDVKM. V dropped 10 bases and J dropped 1; count of bases not matched to a gene: 12. The CDR3 DNA is TGTGCCACTCTCAATCCGCACAGGGGGAGCAATCAGCCCCAGCATTTT. Its protein is CATLNPHRGSNQPQHF.

The J gene is TRBJ2-1, the V gene TRBV5-4, with TRBD1 matching 8 bases. Germline CDR1 is SGHNT and CDR2 is YYREEE (reference sequence). The V segment lost 4 bases and the J segment 8 bases; nucleotides outside the gene matches: 11. The CDR3 sequence is 15 residues long. DNA for the CDR3: TGTGCCAGCAGCCTCGCCACGACAGGGGTCGATGAGCAGTTCTTC. Translated: CASSLATTGVDEQFF.

V gene TRBV5-1 combines with J gene TRBJ1-1, with a tentative D call TRBD1 (6 bases). CDR1 is SGHRS and CDR2 is YFSETQ in the germline V gene. V dropped 2 bases and J dropped 1 base, with 9 bases sitting between them. The CDR3 is 14 residues long. The CDR3 DNA sequence: TGCGCCAGCAGCTTAACAGGGAGGAACACTGAAGCTTTCTTT. Its protein product is CASSLTGRNTEAFF. Full variable domain (remainder filled in from reference TRBV5-1 and TRBJ1-1): KAGVTQTPRYLIKTRGQQVTLSCSPISGHRSVSWYQQTPGQGLQFLFEYFSETQRNKGNFPGRFSGRQFSNSRSEMNVSTLELGDSALYLCASSLTGRNTEAFFGQGTRLTVV.

The chain carries TRBV11-3 and TRBJ2-1; perhaps TRBD1 as D (6 bases). Germline CDR1 SGHNT, CDR2 YENEEA. The V and J ends lost 5 bases and 7 bases respectively, with 9 bases between them. The CDR3 contains 12 residues. The CDR3, as DNA: TGTGCCAGCAGCCCGGACAGTAATGAGCAGTTCTTC. Translated, it gives CASSPDSNEQFF.

The chain couples TRBV2 to TRBJ1-1; 7 nucleotides line up with TRBD1. Germline CDR1 and CDR2: SNHLY and FYNNEI. This CDR3 spans 20 amino acids. V was pared by 0 bases and J by 0 bases, with 16 bases of the junction left unmatched. The CDR3 DNA sequence: TGTGCCAGCAGTGAAGCTACAGGGGTTTCCCAAGTCCGCATGAACACTGAAGCTTTCTTT. Amino acids: CASSEATGVSQVRMNTEAFF. Drawing the rest from reference TRBV2 and TRBJ1-1, the complete variable domain is EPEVTQTPSHQVTQMGQEVILRCVPISNHLYFYWYRQILGQKVEFLVSFYNNEISEKSEIFDDQFSVERPDGSNFTLKIRSTKLEDSAMYFCASSEATGVSQVRMNTEAFFGQGTRLTVV.

The chain uses TRBV5-8 and TRBJ1-3; D is ambiguous. Germline V lookup: CDR1 SGHTS, CDR2 YDEGEE. Trimming pared 1 base from V and 2 bases from J, leaving 10 bases between. The CDR3 loop spans 15 amino acids. This CDR3 is CASSLLPEAGNTIYF. Written as DNA, the CDR3 is TGTGCCAGCAGCTTGCTCCCAGAAGCTGGAAACACCATATATTTT.

A word on this clone: In the same sample, other DNA sequences code for this CDR3. The CDR3 DNA sequence: TGTGCCAGTAGTATCACGACAGGCCTGGCGGGCTATGGCTACACCTTC. Translating gives CASSITTGLAGYGYTF. The rearrangement uses TRBV19 and TRBJ1-2; tentative D call: TRBD1 (6 bases). CDR1 and CDR2 (germline): LNHDA, SQIVND (reference sequence). V was trimmed by 3 bases and J by 4 bases, leaving 18 bases between them. This CDR3 spans 16 amino acids.

The chain employs TRBV6-1 and TRBJ2-7; 8 bases align to TRBD1. The CDR3 spans 15 residues. CDR1 MNHNS and CDR2 SASEGT come from the germline V gene. The junction had 6 bases not matched to a gene; V was cut back by 2 bases and J by 3 bases. The DNA of the CDR3 is TGTGCCAGCAGTGAAATGGACAGGGCCTTCTACGAGCAGTACTTC. Amino acid sequence: CASSEMDRAFYEQYF.

The chain has TRBV9 and TRBJ2-3, with D perhaps TRBD2 (6 bases). Germline lookup yields CDR1 SGDLS and CDR2 YYNGEE. The CDR3 has 16 amino acids. Trimming took 4 bases from V and 1 from J, leaving 16 bases between them. CDR3 sequence: CASSPEGTSRTDTQYF. CDR3 nucleotide sequence: TGTGCCAGCAGCCCAGAGGGGACTTCACGCACAGATACGCAGTATTTT.

This sequence joins TRBV29-1 and TRBJ1-2, with D perhaps matching TRBD1 (6 bases). Germline V gene lookup returns CDR1 SQVTM and CDR2 ANQGSEA. Deletions cut 7 bases from V and 11 bases from J, with 14 bases between. CDR3 length: 10 residues. The CDR3 reads CSARQEAYTF. The CDR3 DNA sequence: TGCAGCGCAAGACAGGAGGCGTACACCTTC.

V usage is TRBV9 and J usage is TRBJ1-1; D unresolved. This CDR3 is 11 amino acids long. The V end lost 3 bases, the J end lost 6 bases, and 6 bases lay between the germline ends. Germline loops: CDR1 SGDLS, CDR2 YYNGEE. The CDR3, as DNA: TGTGCCAGCAGCGACACCCCTGAAGCTTTCTTT. Protein sequence: CASSDTPEAFF.

The chain couples TRBV10-1 to TRBJ2-7, with D possibly being TRBD2 (6 bases). This CDR3 is 16 amino acids long. The germline CDR1 and CDR2 sequences are WNHNN and SYGVQD (reference sequence). Trimming left V 2 bases short and J 2 bases short, with 16 bases between. CDR3 in DNA: TGCGCCAGCAGTGAGGTATCGGGAGCCCTCACCTACGAGCAGTACTTC. Its protein product is CASSEVSGALTYEQYF.

In its sample, this clone was seen once. CDR3 amino acids: CASRAGGSSYEQYF. In DNA, the CDR3 is TGTGCCAGCAGGGCGGGGGGGAGCTCCTACGAGCAGTACTTC. V usage is TRBV7-9 and J usage is TRBJ2-7; TRBD2 agrees at 9 bases. Germline loops: CDR1 SEHNR, CDR2 FQNEAQ (reference sequence). Trimming removed 6 bases from V and 0 bases from J; junction bases left unmatched: 3. This CDR3 comprises 14 residues.